This entry features one T cell receptor beta chain sequence. This specimen comes from a study of blood T cell repertoires in COVID-19. Study in general: From the United States, Italy and Spain came samples of acute and convalescent COVID-19.

Sequencing was performed with immunoSEQ multiplex PCR; in TCRdb, only in-frame clones are kept and a portion is missing. The sample has tens of thousands of clones; around 88% are singletons. Trimming cost V 4 bases and J 0 bases; bases outside gene matches: 6. The germline V gene has CDR1 SGHNT and CDR2 YYREEE (reference sequence). This CDR3 is built from 16 residues. The sequenced material came from peripheral blood. This sequence joins TRBV5-4 and TRBJ1-4; 7 bases align to TRBD1. This TCR was sampled from a woman older than 75 with acute or convalescent COVID-19. In DNA form, the CDR3 reads TGTGCCAGCAGCGGGGGGACAGTTGCAACTAATGAAAAACTGTTTTTT. Translation gives CASSGGTVATNEKLFF.